There are a few counts of the clone carrying this TCR beta chain. Its antigen is currently unknown. This sample is part of a study of T cells after yellow fever vaccination. Across the study: The authors prepared low-cell-number fractions using SMART-Seq v4 Ultra Low Input. Study-wide results and caveats: The CD4 and CD8 compartments had a small share of their clonotypes in common.

The germline V gene has CDR1 SGHKS and CDR2 YYEKEE (reference sequence). With 4 bases removed from V and 5 bases from J, the gap between germline ends came to 9 bases. This CDR3 contains 13 residues. Template-switching 5'RACE yielded the TCR cDNA; a universal primer site and UMIs were added in the process. MiXCR, applied by TCRdb to the 5' RACE reads, yields one record per CDR3 protein. The table shows hundreds of thousands of distinct CDR3 sequences, with 8.7% occurring only once. The receptor was isolated from a man aged 18 to 30 who received the YFV17D yellow fever vaccine. Sequencing was performed on CD4+ T cells sorted from PBMCs, taken 5 days after the yellow fever booster vaccination. This chain links TRBV5-5 with TRBJ1-4; the D gene is possibly TRBD1 (5 bases). CDR3 DNA sequence: TGTGCCAGCAGCCCGGGGGTGAATGAAAAACTGTTTTTT. It specifies CASSPGVNEKLFF.